This entry lists 32 T cell receptor beta chains sequenced from one sample in a study of metastatic and nonmetastatic thyroid tumors. Thyroid surgery took place with no prior treatment in any patient. TCRdb re-called the PCR reads through MiXCR. The profile covers around 15,000 clones, with less than 25% appearing a single time and 7% to 9.5% taken by the ten largest. The sample taken for sequencing was adjacent normal tissue. The receptors derive from a female donor with papillary thyroid cancer or a benign thyroid nodule (not recorded which). Some clones in this sample may be carry-over from other donors' samples.

In its sample, this clone ranks as medium-sized. This chain uses TRBV2 with TRBJ2-7, with 12 bases aligning to TRBD2. CDR3 length: 15 amino acids. With V trimmed by 4 bases and J by 3 bases, 4 bases remained unmatched. Germline V CDR1 and CDR2: SNHLY, FYNNEI. CDR3 amino acids: CASSARLAGDYEQYF. The CDR3 DNA reads TGTGCCAGCAGTGCCAGACTAGCGGGGGACTACGAGCAGTACTTC.

This clone has at least ten counts. CDR3 in DNA: TGTGCCAGCAGTTACTCATCAGGGTCTAATGAAAAACTGTTTTTT. Translation gives CASSYSSGSNEKLFF. This chain connects TRBV6-5 to TRBJ1-4; D might be TRBD1 (5 bases). This CDR3 contains 15 residues. The V and J ends lost 0 bases and 3 bases respectively, with 8 bases between them. Germline CDR1 reads MNHEY; CDR2 reads SVGAGI.

This sequence joins TRBV20-1 and TRBJ2-2; 7 bases align to TRBD1. Germline V gene sequence: CDR1 DFQATT, CDR2 SNEGSKA (reference sequence). CDR3 size: 17 residues. Trimming at V came to 0 bases and at J to 2 bases, leaving 9 bases not matched to a gene. CDR3 loop: CSARDVEGAVNTGELFF. CDR3 bases: TGCAGTGCTAGAGATGTAGAGGGGGCCGTTAACACCGGGGAGCTGTTTTTT.

This clone was recorded at least ten times. The chain uses TRBV3-1 and TRBJ2-3; 7 bases agree with TRBD1. There are 14 residues in the CDR3. V was clipped by 4 bases and J by 4 bases; unmatched bases: 5. Per the germline V gene, CDR1 is LGHDT and CDR2 is YNNKEL (reference sequence). CDR3: CASSRLTGSDTQYF. The CDR3 nucleotides are TGTGCCAGCAGCCGACTGACAGGGTCAGATACGCAGTATTTT.

This clone was detected many times. The chain combines TRBV3-1 with TRBJ2-3, with D tentatively TRBD2 (5 bases). Germline CDR1 LGHDT, CDR2 YNNKEL (reference sequence). This CDR3 is built from 14 residues. Trimming removed 3 bases from V and 4 bases from J, with 11 bases in between. CDR3 DNA sequence: TGTGCCAGCAGCCACCCGGCCGGGGCAGATACGCAGTATTTT. This gives the protein CASSHPAGADTQYF.

The chain recombines TRBV6-1 with TRBJ2-3; 8 nucleotides match TRBD2. In germline, CDR1 is MNHNS, CDR2 SASEGT. The CDR3 runs to 17 residues. Losses at the gene ends were 2 bases for V and 0 bases for J; bases not matched to a gene: 7. In nucleotides, the CDR3 is TGTGCCAGCAGTGAACTAGCGGGCCTCGCTAGCACAGATACGCAGTATTTT. It translates to CASSELAGLASTDTQYF.

CDR3 sequence reads: CASRRPSGTGVLVPYEQYF. CDR3 coding DNA: TGTGCCAGCCGTAGACCGTCAGGGACAGGGGTTCTTGTACCGTACGAGCAGTACTTC. J is TRBJ2-7 and V is TRBV2, with 10 bases matching TRBD1. CDR1 is SNHLY, CDR2 FYNNEI, per germline. The CDR3 runs to 19 residues. Germline trimming cut 8 bases from V and 4 bases from J; bases unmatched to any gene: 23.

The chain uses TRBV20-1 and TRBJ2-3; 12 nucleotides agree with TRBD2. Germline-derived CDR1 and CDR2 are DFQATT and SNEGSKA (reference sequence). The CDR3 contains 15 residues. After removal of 6 bases from V and 4 bases from J, the junction contained 8 bases not matched to a gene. CDR3 nucleotides: TGCAGTGCCCGGTGGGCTAGCGGGAGGGCAGATACGCAGTATTTT. It is translated as CSARWASGRADTQYF.

CDR3 DNA sequence: TGTGCCAGCAGTGGACAGAGGACAGGGAACAGCTATGGCTACACCTTC. Its translation is CASSGQRTGNSYGYTF. The V and J genes are TRBV11-2 and TRBJ1-2, with 8 bases lining up with TRBD1. The CDR3 sequence is 16 residues long. The J segment lost 4 bases and the V segment lost 6 bases, leaving 13 bases of the junction unmatched. Germline V gene data show CDR1 as SGHAT and CDR2 as FQNNGV.

This clone is judged medium-sized. The chain employs TRBV28 and TRBJ2-7; TRBD1 matches at 11 bases. This CDR3 has 14 residues. Looked up from germline, CDR1 is MDHEN and CDR2 is SYDVKM. The V gene end was trimmed by 7 bases and the J gene end by 7 bases; junction bases not matched to a gene: 9. CDR3 region: CASIPPGTGGEQYF. The CDR3 nucleotides are TGTGCCAGCATTCCCCCTGGGACAGGGGGAGAGCAGTACTTC. Full variable domain (outside the CDR3, taken from reference TRBV28 and TRBJ2-7): DVKVTQSSRYLVKRTGEKVFLECVQDMDHENMFWYRQDPGLGLRLIYFSYDVKMKEKGDIPEGYSVSREKKERFSLILESASTNQTSMYLCASIPPGTGGEQYFGPGTRLTVT.

In its sample, this clone is medium-sized. The J gene is TRBJ2-2, the V gene TRBV6-4; 13 positions agree with TRBD2. Unmatched junction bases numbered 1, after V lost 3 bases and J lost 3 bases. This CDR3 is 16 amino acids long. From germline, CDR1 is MRHNA and CDR2 SNTAGT. The DNA of the CDR3 is TGTGCCAGCAGTGATGGACTAGCGGGAGACACCGGGGAGCTGTTTTTT. Protein: CASSDGLAGDTGELFF.

The chain links TRBV6-1 to TRBJ1-4; D remains unclear. Germline V gives CDR1 MNHNS, CDR2 SASEGT. This CDR3 contains 14 residues. Trimming pared 1 base from V and 7 bases from J, leaving 10 bases between. DNA for the CDR3: TGTGCCAGCAGTGAAGACCCTGAGGGTGAAAAACTGTTTTTT. It translates to CASSEDPEGEKLFF.

This clone has a handful of counts. A much larger clone lies a single base off, so this may be a read error. This sequence joins TRBV3-1 and TRBJ1-1; D call uncertain. Germline assignment: CDR1 LGHDT and CDR2 YNNKEL (reference sequence). V was trimmed by 8 bases and J by 2 bases, leaving 9 bases between them. The CDR3 sequence is 12 residues long. This CDR3 reads CASGRFNTEAFF. The DNA for the CDR3 is TGTGCCAGCGGCCGCTTCAACACTGAAGCTTTCTTT.

Ten or more counts support this clone. The CDR3 DNA follows: TGTGCCAGCAACCAGGGAAACTATGGCTACACCTTC. Translation: CASNQGNYGYTF. The chain has TRBV6-4 and TRBJ1-2, with D possibly being TRBD1 (5 bases). The ends were cut back, 7 bases at V and 2 bases at J, with 8 bases in the middle. This CDR3 spans 12 amino acids. The germline V gene has CDR1 MRHNA and CDR2 SNTAGT.

This clone was seen repeatedly, ten times or more. In nucleotides, the CDR3 is TGTGCCAGCTCACCGCGAGGGAGGGATGAAGCTTTCTTT. It encodes CASSPRGRDEAFF. The J gene is TRBJ1-1, the V gene TRBV18; D remains unclear. This CDR3 is built from 13 residues. The V gene lost 3 bases and the J gene lost 7 bases, with 12 bases spanning the gap. Germline V gene lookup returns CDR1 KGHSH and CDR2 LQKENI.

The chain employs TRBV7-3 and TRBJ2-3, with D possibly TRBD2 on 6 matching bases. V lost 5 bases, J lost 12 bases, and 24 bases lay in between. Per germline, CDR1 SGHTA and CDR2 FQGTGA. The CDR3 runs 15 residues. DNA for the CDR3: TGTGCCAGCAGCGCTCGGGACTTCCTCACAGATATTCAGTATTTT. Translated, it gives CASSARDFLTDIQYF.

This clone was found a few times. The V call is TRBV6-5, the J call TRBJ1-1; no definite D call. CDR1 and CDR2 from the germline V gene are MNHEY and SVGAGI. The germline V and J ends were trimmed by 2 bases and 1 base, with 5 bases remaining between them. The CDR3 is 13 residues long. CDR3 in amino acids: CASSYVKNTEAFF. The CDR3 nucleotides read TGTGCCAGCAGTTACGTGAAGAACACTGAAGCTTTCTTT.

There are many counts of this clone. The gene calls are TRBV20-1 and TRBJ2-2; 7 bases are a match to TRBD2. The CDR3 length is 18 residues. J gave up 2 bases and V 4 bases, and 16 bases lay outside the gene matches. CDR1 and CDR2 (germline): DFQATT, SNEGSKA (reference sequence). CDR3 in DNA: TGCAGTGCTACCCCACAAGGCGGGAGAGGCCTAAACACCGGGGAGCTGTTTTTT. Translated, it gives CSATPQGGRGLNTGELFF.

There are a few counts of this clone. The chain carries TRBV28 and TRBJ2-5; D not certain. CDR3 size: 12 residues. The germline V gene encodes CDR1 MDHEN and CDR2 SYDVKM. V lost 7 bases and J lost 4, with 10 bases in between. This CDR3 is CASIMRLETQYF. As DNA, the CDR3 is TGTGCCAGCATTATGAGGTTAGAGACCCAGTACTTC.

This clone was seen repeatedly, ten times or more. This chain uses TRBV7-3 with TRBJ2-3; TRBD1 or TRBD2 may be the D gene (5 bases each). This CDR3 is built from 14 residues. Trimming pared 3 bases from V and 2 bases from J, leaving 9 bases between. The germline gives CDR1 SGHTA, CDR2 FQGTGA. DNA of the CDR3: TGTGCCAGCAGCTTCCGGGACCTCACAGATACGCAGTATTTT. Translation: CASSFRDLTDTQYF.

This clone was recorded a few times. J is TRBJ2-3 and V is TRBV6-2 or TRBV6-3; TRBD1 is a possible D gene (6 bases). Germline-derived CDR1 and CDR2 are MNHEY and SVGEGT. Between the trimmed V and J ends, which lost 5 bases and 1 base, there was a span of 10 bases. CDR3 size: 14 residues. The chain's CDR3 is CASSKAGGTDTQYF. The CDR3 region has the DNA TGTGCCAGCAGTAAGGCAGGGGGCACAGATACGCAGTATTTT.

This clone was seen repeatedly, ten times or more. The chain couples TRBV3-1 to TRBJ2-7; TRBD2 matches at 7 bases. V lost 5 bases, J lost 6 bases, and 10 bases stayed unmatched. The germline gives CDR1 LGHDT, CDR2 YNNKEL (reference sequence). The CDR3 extends over 14 amino acids. The DNA for the CDR3 is TGTGCCAGCAGCTTCCGGACTAGTCCCCCCGAGCAGTACTTC. Residues: CASSFRTSPPEQYF.

This clone was counted at least ten times. This chain links TRBV7-3 with TRBJ2-3, with D possibly being TRBD2 (6 bases). The V end was cut by 5 bases, the J end by 2 bases, with 14 bases between. Germline lookup yields CDR1 SGHTA and CDR2 FQGTGA. The CDR3 is made up of 15 amino acids. CDR3 sequence reads: CASSARDFLTDTQYF. The CDR3 DNA follows: TGTGCCAGCAGCGCTCGGGACTTCCTCACAGATACGCAGTATTTT.

This clone occurred many times. This CDR3 reads CASSPNSGNTIYF. The CDR3 DNA sequence: TGTGCCAGCTCACCAAACTCTGGAAACACCATATATTTT. The chain uses TRBV18 and TRBJ1-3; D call uncertain. Germline-derived CDR1 and CDR2 are KGHSH and LQKENI. With 2 bases removed from V and 0 bases from J, the gap between germline ends came to 2 bases. This CDR3 is 13 amino acids long.

This sequence joins TRBV7-3 and TRBJ2-1, with D possibly being TRBD1 (6 bases). CDR1 SGHTA and CDR2 FQGTGA come from the germline V gene. The CDR3 sequence is 13 residues long. Trimming removed 10 bases at V and 10 bases at J, with 20 bases between. The CDR3 here is CANSPPGVYEQFF. CDR3 sequence (DNA): TGTGCCAACAGTCCACCAGGGGTCTACGAGCAGTTCTTC.

The genes are TRBV20-1 and TRBJ1-2; D not resolved. The CDR3 spans 14 residues. CDR1 DFQATT and CDR2 SNEGSKA come from the germline V gene (reference sequence). With 1 base removed from V and 4 bases from J, the gap between germline ends came to 13 bases. CDR3 sequence: CSARGPLGSYGYTF. The CDR3 DNA reads TGCAGTGCTAGAGGGCCTTTGGGGTCCTATGGCTACACCTTC.

On this clone itself: Other DNA sequences from this sample encode an identical CDR3 as well. The chain combines TRBV5-5 with TRBJ2-1, with 8 bases matching TRBD2. Trimming removed 3 bases from V and 7 bases from J; junction bases left unmatched: 9. CDR1 is SGHKS, CDR2 YYEKEE, per germline (reference sequence). CDR3 length equals 15 residues. The CDR3 DNA follows: TGTGCCAGCAGCTCAACGGGACTAGATACGAATGAGCAGTTCTTC. Translated, it gives CASSSTGLDTNEQFF.

In its sample, this clone was seen many times. The rearrangement joins TRBV4-2 to TRBJ1-2, with D possibly TRBD1 on 6 matching bases. This CDR3 is 17 amino acids long. V gave up 0 bases and J gave up 0 bases, with 14 bases separating them. Germline CDR1 and CDR2: LGHNA and YNFKEQ. The CDR3 sequence: CASSQEGRQDANYGYTF. The CDR3 bases are TGTGCCAGCAGCCAAGAGGGGAGACAGGATGCTAACTATGGCTACACCTTC.

By its share, this clone is medium-sized. The chain recombines TRBV7-2 with TRBJ2-7; 8 nucleotides line up with TRBD2. Germline CDR1 reads SGHTA; CDR2 reads FQGNSA. CDR3 length equals 14 residues. V was pared by 6 bases and J by 2 bases, with 6 bases of the junction left unmatched. The CDR3 DNA follows: TGTGCCAGCAGAACCGTAGCGGGGACCTACGAGCAGTACTTC. Protein product: CASRTVAGTYEQYF.

V gene TRBV5-1 combines with J gene TRBJ1-6, with 7 bases identical to TRBD1. With 5 bases clipped from V and 4 bases from J, the junction kept 6 bases outside the gene matches. CDR1 and CDR2 from the germline V gene are SGHRS and YFSETQ. The CDR3 extends over 15 amino acids. CDR3 DNA sequence: TGCGCCAGCAGAGGGGAGGACAGGTATAATTCACCCCTCCACTTT. It yields the protein CASRGEDRYNSPLHF.

This clone was detected a few times. The chain combines TRBV12-3 or TRBV12-4 with TRBJ1-2, with D perhaps matching TRBD1 (5 bases). This CDR3 spans 14 amino acids. V dropped 6 bases and J dropped 5 bases, with 16 bases sitting between them. The DNA of the CDR3 is TGTGCCAGCAGCCCTGGGACGGGTGATTATGGCTACACCTTC. This gives the protein CASSPGTGDYGYTF.

This clone came up many times. This chain uses TRBV6-1 with TRBJ1-2; a possible D gene is TRBD1 (6 bases). Per the germline V gene, CDR1 is MNHNS and CDR2 is SASEGT. With 3 bases removed from V and 0 bases from J, the gap between germline ends came to 8 bases. The CDR3 is 14 amino acids. The CDR3 spells CASSDRGANYGYTF. The CDR3 nucleotides are TGTGCCAGCAGTGACAGGGGCGCTAACTATGGCTACACCTTC.